This passage covers 25 T cell receptor beta chains from one sample sequenced in a study of beta chain features in type 1 diabetes. Every bit of the isolated RNA underwent reverse transcription, so sequencing read expressed TCRB transcripts. Produced via immunoSEQ multiplex PCR; TCRdb's table is partial and in-frame only. This sample carries about 900,000 clones, 15% to 20% of them seen once, and the ten largest clones take 0.023%. The material sequenced was naive CD4+ T cells from blood. The receptors derive from a woman between 18 and 29 years old in good health.

The table lists this clone with a few counts. The chain links TRBV7-2 to TRBJ2-2; D is perhaps TRBD1 (5 bases). With 0 bases removed from V and 4 bases from J, the gap between germline ends came to 9 bases. Germline values: CDR1 SGHTA, CDR2 FQGNSA. This CDR3 is built from 15 residues. CDR3 DNA: TGTGCCAGCAGCTTAGCCTACAGGTCCACCGGGGAGCTGTTTTTT. Translated: CASSLAYRSTGELFF. Full variable domain (rest looked up from reference TRBV7-2 and TRBJ2-2): GAGVSQSPSNKVTEKGKDVELRCDPISGHTALYWYRQSLGQGLEFLIYFQGNSAPDKSGLPSDRFSAERTGGSVSTLTIQRTQQEDSAVYLCASSLAYRSTGELFFGEGSRLTVL.

This clone came up a few times. This chain joins TRBV10-3 and TRBJ2-7; 7 bases match TRBD2. The CDR3 contains 12 residues. The J segment lost 2 bases and the V segment lost 8 bases, leaving 3 bases of the junction unmatched. Germline V gene lookup returns CDR1 ENHRY and CDR2 SYGVKD. This chain's CDR3 is CAIAGDTYEQYF. The CDR3 DNA sequence: TGTGCCATCGCGGGGGATACCTACGAGCAGTACTTC.

This rearrangement joins TRBV7-9 to TRBJ2-7, with 9 nucleotides matching TRBD1. V was clipped by 5 bases and J by 3 bases; unmatched bases: 11. The CDR3 consists of 16 residues. Looked up from germline, CDR1 is SEHNR and CDR2 is FQNEAQ (reference sequence). This chain's CDR3 is CASSPARDRANYEQYF. The CDR3 nucleotides are TGTGCCAGCAGCCCCGCCCGGGACAGGGCAAACTACGAGCAGTACTTC.

This clone was seen more than once but under ten times. The chain uses TRBV18 and TRBJ2-1, with TRBD2 identical over 13 bases. V was pared by 6 bases and J by 8 bases, with 7 bases of the junction left unmatched. The CDR3 runs 15 residues. CDR1 and CDR2 from the germline V gene are KGHSH and LQKENI. The CDR3 DNA reads as TGTGCCAGCTCCTCACTAGCGGGAGGGACGGATGAGCAGTTCTTC. Its protein is CASSSLAGGTDEQFF.

This clone was recorded a few times. V and J are TRBV4-3 and TRBJ1-1; D might be TRBD1 (5 bases). This CDR3 contains 15 residues. Germline V lookup: CDR1 LGHNA, CDR2 YSLEER. With 1 base removed from V and 2 bases from J, the gap between germline ends came to 11 bases. The CDR3 is CASSQAGGSNTEAFF. Here the CDR3 DNA reads TGCGCCAGCAGCCAAGCGGGGGGGTCTAACACTGAAGCTTTCTTT.

This chain links TRBV6-5 with TRBJ1-2; the D gene is possibly TRBD1 (6 bases). The CDR3 totals 15 residues. Trimming left V 5 bases short and J 5 bases short, with 18 bases between. Looked up from germline, CDR1 is MNHEY and CDR2 is SVGAGI. The CDR3, as DNA: TGTGCCAGCAGTACCTCCGGGACACTCATTTATGGCTACACCTTC. Translation gives CASSTSGTLIYGYTF.

The rearrangement links TRBV9 to TRBJ2-1, with D possibly TRBD1 on 8 matching bases. Looked up from germline, CDR1 is SGDLS and CDR2 is YYNGEE. With 3 bases removed from V and 3 bases from J, the gap between germline ends came to 16 bases. The CDR3 is made up of 16 amino acids. CDR3 DNA: TGTGCCAGCAGCGCAGGACAGGGCGGGAGCTACAATGAGCAGTTCTTC. Protein product: CASSAGQGGSYNEQFF.

The chain is built from TRBV7-2 and TRBJ2-5, with 7 bases aligning to TRBD1. This CDR3 is 14 amino acids long. The V segment lost 5 bases and the J segment 5 bases; nucleotides outside the gene matches: 8. Looked up from germline, CDR1 is SGHTA and CDR2 is FQGNSA. CDR3 protein: CASSQTGPRETQYF. The CDR3 coding sequence is TGTGCCAGCAGCCAGACAGGGCCCAGGGAGACCCAGTACTTC.

The CDR3 DNA follows: TGTGCCGTGGGGGCGGGGATGAGCAATCAGCCCCAGCATTTT. Its translation is CAVGAGMSNQPQHF. This chain joins TRBV10-3 and TRBJ1-5; D may be TRBD1 (6 bases). The CDR3 length is 14 residues. V was cut by 11 bases and J by 1 base, with 15 bases left in between. CDR1 ENHRY and CDR2 SYGVKD come from the germline V gene.

This clone showed up just a few times. The genes are TRBV9 and TRBJ2-7, with no clear D. The V gene's germline CDR1 is SGDLS and CDR2 YYNGEE. V lost 1 base and J 2 bases, leaving 10 bases between the germline ends. The CDR3 extends over 14 amino acids. CDR3 amino acids: CASSVQATTYEQYF. In DNA, the CDR3 is TGTGCCAGCAGCGTACAGGCGACGACCTACGAGCAGTACTTC.

A few counts support this clone. The chain carries TRBV4-3 and TRBJ2-3; perhaps TRBD2 as D (7 bases). There are 16 residues in the CDR3. With 3 bases removed from V and 6 bases from J, the gap between germline ends came to 19 bases. Germline V gives CDR1 LGHNA, CDR2 YSLEER. This CDR3 reads CASSHIVGRGGDTQYF. The CDR3 DNA follows: TGCGCCAGCAGCCACATTGTTGGCAGGGGAGGGGATACGCAGTATTTT.

This clone turned up a few times. The rearrangement uses TRBV28 and TRBJ2-1; 10 bases match TRBD2. The CDR3 has 14 residues. The germline V gene encodes CDR1 MDHEN and CDR2 SYDVKM. Losses at the gene ends were 2 bases for V and 8 bases for J; bases not matched to a gene: 3. The CDR3 nucleotides are TGTGCCAGCAGTTTAAGCGGGAGGGCCCATGAGCAGTTCTTC. Protein product: CASSLSGRAHEQFF.

This clone was recorded a few times. The V and J genes are TRBV28 and TRBJ1-5, with 8 bases identical to TRBD1. The CDR3 has 12 residues. Germline V gives CDR1 MDHEN, CDR2 SYDVKM. The junction had 1 base not matched to a gene; V was cut back by 7 bases and J by 5 bases. Written as DNA, the CDR3 is TGTGCCAGCACGGGACAGGATCAGCCCCAGCATTTT. Translation gives CASTGQDQPQHF.

The rearrangement joins TRBV5-1 to TRBJ1-2, with 7 bases that match TRBD1. CDR3 size: 16 residues. Looked up from germline, CDR1 is SGHRS and CDR2 is YFSETQ. V shed 4 bases and J 7 bases; nucleotides not matched to a gene: 16. The CDR3 is CASSADGGGVEVGYTF. CDR3 DNA: TGCGCCAGCAGCGCGGACGGAGGGGGCGTTGAGGTTGGCTACACCTTC.

This clone came up a few times. The rearrangement uses TRBV5-1 and TRBJ1-1; a weak D match, TRBD1 (6 bases). This CDR3 has 12 residues. Per germline, CDR1 SGHRS and CDR2 YFSETQ. Between the trimmed V and J ends, which lost 4 bases and 9 bases, there was a span of 13 bases. The CDR3 nucleotides read TGCGCCAGCAGCCCTGGACAGTCGAAAGCTTTCTTT. Its translation is CASSPGQSKAFF. The whole variable domain, remainder taken from reference TRBV5-1 and TRBJ1-1, is KAGVTQTPRYLIKTRGQQVTLSCSPISGHRSVSWYQQTPGQGLQFLFEYFSETQRNKGNFPGRFSGRQFSNSRSEMNVSTLELGDSALYLCASSPGQSKAFFGQGTRLTVV.

This clone was counted between two and nine times. The gene calls are TRBV5-4 and TRBJ2-2, with D possibly TRBD2 on 5 matching bases. CDR1 is SGHNT and CDR2 is YYREEE in the germline V gene (reference sequence). Trimming left V 1 base short and J 2 bases short, with 9 bases between. The CDR3 has 15 residues. CDR3 amino acids: CASSLRAGNTGELFF. The CDR3 DNA is TGTGCCAGCAGCTTGCGGGCGGGTAACACCGGGGAGCTGTTTTTT.

This clone appeared a few times. The chain joins TRBV7-8 to TRBJ2-5; D remains unclear. The germline gives CDR1 SGHVS, CDR2 FQNEAQ. V lost 5 bases, J lost 2 bases, and 12 bases lay in between. There are 14 residues in the CDR3. CDR3 region: CASSPRLPQETQYF. The CDR3 bases are TGTGCCAGCAGCCCGAGACTCCCTCAAGAGACCCAGTACTTC.

This clone was observed a handful of times. The chain is built from TRBV9 and TRBJ2-1; a weak D match, TRBD1 (5 bases). The germline V and J ends were trimmed by 0 bases and 4 bases, with 14 bases remaining between them. The CDR3 spans 16 residues. Germline CDR1 SGDLS, CDR2 YYNGEE. The CDR3 bases are TGTGCCAGCAGCGTAGGCCAGGGCTTCTCGTACAATGAGCAGTTCTTC. Translation: CASSVGQGFSYNEQFF.

V is TRBV7-6 and J is TRBJ1-4, with 7 bases fitting TRBD1. The V gene end was trimmed by 4 bases and the J gene end by 8 bases; junction bases not matched to a gene: 7. This CDR3 spans 14 amino acids. The V gene's germline CDR1 is SGHVS and CDR2 FNYEAQ. The CDR3 DNA is TGTGCCAGCAGCTCATACAGGGGAGGCGAAAAACTGTTTTTT. Its translation: CASSSYRGGEKLFF.

The chain links TRBV7-9 to TRBJ2-1; either TRBD1 or TRBD2 may fit D (5 bases each). Germline CDR1 reads SEHNR; CDR2 reads FQNEAQ (reference sequence). This CDR3 is 13 amino acids long. The V end lost 3 bases, the J end lost 9 bases, and 12 bases lay between the germline ends. CDR3 coding DNA: TGTGCCAGCAGCTTGTTACAGGCGGGTGAGCAGTTCTTC. Translation gives CASSLLQAGEQFF. Supplemented by reference TRBV7-9 and TRBJ2-1, the full variable domain reads DTGVSQNPRHKITKRGQNVTFRCDPISEHNRLYWYRQTLGQGPEFLTYFQNEAQLEKSRLLSDRFSAERPKGSFSTLEIQRTEQGDSAMYLCASSLLQAGEQFFGPGTRLTVL.

The V gene is TRBV2, the J gene TRBJ2-3; 8 bases align to TRBD1. Germline V gene sequence: CDR1 SNHLY, CDR2 FYNNEI. This CDR3 comprises 14 residues. V dropped 6 bases and J dropped 1; count of bases not matched to a gene: 3. The CDR3 DNA reads TGTGCCAGCAGCCGGGACAGGCGCACAGATACGCAGTATTTT. As protein: CASSRDRRTDTQYF.

V usage is TRBV5-6 and J usage is TRBJ2-6; D possibly uses TRBD1 or TRBD2 (5 bases each). This CDR3 comprises 15 residues. V lost 1 base and J lost 1, with 6 bases in between. In germline, CDR1 is SGHDT, CDR2 YYEEEE. CDR3 coding DNA: TGTGCCAGCAGCTTGTGGGGGTCTGGGGCCAACGTCCTGACTTTC. The encoded protein is CASSLWGSGANVLTF.

The CDR3 nucleotides read TGTGCCAGTAGTATATCCCGAAGGCGGAACACCGGGGAGCTGTTTTTT. As protein: CASSISRRRNTGELFF. This rearrangement joins TRBV19 to TRBJ2-2; D unclear. CDR1 LNHDA and CDR2 SQIVND come from the germline V gene (reference sequence). V lost 2 bases and J lost 1, with 11 bases in between. There are 16 residues in the CDR3.

This clone was seen a handful of times. The CDR3 DNA reads TGCGCCAGCAGCCAAGGACAGACCCCCCACGAGCAGTACTTC. Translating it yields CASSQGQTPHEQYF. The V gene is TRBV4-3, the J gene TRBJ2-7; TRBD1 is a possible D gene (5 bases). This CDR3 is 14 amino acids long. Looked up from germline, CDR1 is LGHNA and CDR2 is YSLEER. V lost 1 base to trimming and J lost 5 bases, with 12 bases between them.

This clone was observed a few times. The chain employs TRBV9 and TRBJ2-5; 8 bases map to TRBD2. Looked up from germline, CDR1 is SGDLS and CDR2 is YYNGEE. This CDR3 has 17 residues. V lost 0 bases to trimming and J lost 5 bases; unmatched junction nucleotides: 12. CDR3 in amino acids: CASSVGTTGTSSETQYF. CDR3 nucleotides: TGTGCCAGCAGCGTAGGGACGACCGGGACTAGTTCGGAGACCCAGTACTTC.